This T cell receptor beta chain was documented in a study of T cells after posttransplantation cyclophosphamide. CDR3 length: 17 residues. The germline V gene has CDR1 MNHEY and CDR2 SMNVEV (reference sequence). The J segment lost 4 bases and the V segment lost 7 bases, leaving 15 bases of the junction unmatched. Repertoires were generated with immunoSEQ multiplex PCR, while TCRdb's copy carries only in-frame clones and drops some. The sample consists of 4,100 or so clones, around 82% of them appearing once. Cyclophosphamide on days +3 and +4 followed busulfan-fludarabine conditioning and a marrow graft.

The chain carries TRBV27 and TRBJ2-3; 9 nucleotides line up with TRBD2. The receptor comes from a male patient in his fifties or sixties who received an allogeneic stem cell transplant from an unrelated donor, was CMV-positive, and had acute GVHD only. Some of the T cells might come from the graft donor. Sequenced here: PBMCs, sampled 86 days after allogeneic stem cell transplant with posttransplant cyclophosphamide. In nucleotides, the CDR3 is TGTGCCAGCACCCACTCGCCCCGGCGGGGGGGCGCAGATACGCAGTATTTT. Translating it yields CASTHSPRRGGADTQYF.